A single T cell receptor (beta chain) is shown here with its context. What it recognizes is unknown. The sample originates from a study of cytomegalovirus exposure and HLA in healthy donors. Study-level results: A later analysis showed HLA-associated TCR beta chains outstripping equally common others in clonal expansion.

CDR3 length: 14 amino acids. Germline CDR1 and CDR2: GTSNPN and SVGIG (reference sequence). The germline V and J ends were trimmed by 3 bases and 1 base, with 9 bases remaining between them. The PCR was carried out with 60 Vbeta primers and 13 Jbeta primers. Produced via immunoSEQ multiplex PCR; TCRdb's table is partial and in-frame only. The sample lists 95,000 to 150,000 clones; 83% were seen once. V usage is TRBV30 and J usage is TRBJ2-2; D possibly corresponds to TRBD1 (6 bases). The sequence was obtained from a woman in her 40s in good health and CMV-seropositive. The source material was PBMCs. CDR3 bases: TGTGCCTGGAGGAAGGGACAGAACACCGGGGAGCTGTTTTTT. Translation gives CAWRKGQNTGELFF.